Listed below are T cell receptor beta chains from one sample, sequenced in a study of T-cell reconstitution after alpha-beta-depleted transplantation in children. MiXCR was run by TCRdb on the PCR reads, yielding one entry per CDR3 protein. Here the sample spans a few hundred thousand distinct CDR3 sequences, 10% being singletons. The material was PBMCs from the stem cell graft donor, obtained from the stem cell graft. The receptors shown here come from a human donor who donated a stem cell graft to a child with acute lymphoblastic leukemia. Each CDR3 is given with its conserved first and last residue. A D gene is named only where the DNA matches it firmly. Not every row has a clone size; where given, it reads once, few, many or a size class.

v_gene	abundance	j_gene	d_gene	CDR3nt	CDR3aa
TRBV3-1	-	TRBJ1-6	-	TGTGCCAGCAGCCAAGATCGCCGGACTGGTAGATCGAGCTCCTATAATTCACCCCTCCACTTT	CASSQDRRTGRSSSYNSPLHF
TRBV4-3	-	TRBJ2-5	-	TGCGCCGCCAGCCTTGGTCCCCAAGAGACCCAGTACTTC	CAASLGPQETQYF
TRBV4-1	few	TRBJ2-7	-	TGCGCCAGCAGCCCCGCGCCAGGCTTAAGCTCCTACGAGCAGTACTTC	CASSPAPGLSSYEQYF
TRBV4-2	-	TRBJ1-5	-	TGTGCCAGCAGCCAAGTCATCGCGGGTGATCAGCCCCAGCATTTT	CASSQVIAGDQPQHF
TRBV5-1	few	TRBJ1-1	TRBD1	TGCGCCAGCAGCTGGATTCGACAGGGCACTGAAGCTTTCTTT	CASSWIRQGTEAFF
TRBV12-3/TRBV12-4	-	TRBJ1-3	TRBD1	TGTGCCAGCAGCCCGACAGGGAGCTCTGGAAACACCATATATTTT	CASSPTGSSGNTIYF
TRBV4-2	few	TRBJ2-3	-	TGTGCCAGCAGCCGATCATCCCCCCCGGGAGCTGATACGCAGTATTTT	CASSRSSPPGADTQYF
TRBV6-2/TRBV6-3	-	TRBJ2-3	-	TGTGCCAGCAGTCCCGTGACCCGCACAGATACGCAGTATTTT	CASSPVTRTDTQYF
TRBV18	-	TRBJ2-5	TRBD2	TGTGCCAGCTCACCATCCGCGGGAGATAAAGAGACCCAGTACTTC	CASSPSAGDKETQYF
TRBV5-1	few	TRBJ2-7	TRBD1	TGCGCCAGCAGCGAGGGACAGGGAGCGTCCTACGAGCAGTACTTC	CASSEGQGASYEQYF
TRBV5-5	few	TRBJ2-2	-	TGTGCCAGCAGCGACCGGGTGGTCTTTTTTCAAAACACCGGGGAGCTGTTTTTT	CASSDRVVFFQNTGELFF
TRBV29-1	many	TRBJ2-1	-	TGCAGCGCACAGACCAACGCGGTCAATGAGCAGTTCTTC	CSAQTNAVNEQFF
TRBV15	many	TRBJ1-1	-	TGTGCCACCAGCAGAGATACGCCCGACACTGAAGCTTTCTTT	CATSRDTPDTEAFF
TRBV19	-	TRBJ2-1	-	TGTGCCAGTAGTTCCCGACCGTACAATGAGCAGTTCTTC	CASSSRPYNEQFF
TRBV3-1	few	TRBJ2-7	-	TGTGCCAGCAGCCAATTTGGAGGGGCCAACCACGAGCAGTACTTC	CASSQFGGANHEQYF
TRBV10-3	few	TRBJ2-5	-	TGTGCCATCAGTGAGTCGGAGGGCCCCCCTGGGAAGACCCAGTACTTC	CAISESEGPPGKTQYF
TRBV7-9	many	TRBJ2-1	TRBD2	TGTGCCAGCAGCCCCCTAGCGGGAGGACCTTATGAGCAGTTCTTC	CASSPLAGGPYEQFF
TRBV5-1	few	TRBJ2-1	TRBD1	TGCGCCAGCAGCTTGGCCGGGACAGGGAACAATGAGCAGTTCTTC	CASSLAGTGNNEQFF
TRBV6-5	few	TRBJ2-1	TRBD2	TGTGCCAGCAGTTACACGGCGGGAGGCCACAATGAGCAGTTCTTC	CASSYTAGGHNEQFF
TRBV12-3/TRBV12-4	few	TRBJ2-2	TRBD1	TGTGCCAGCAGTTTGACAGGGTCCCACACCGGGGAGCTGTTTTTT	CASSLTGSHTGELFF
TRBV29-1	few	TRBJ1-2	-	TGCAGCGCGGGGACGGCTAACTATGGCTACACCTTC	CSAGTANYGYTF
TRBV7-6	-	TRBJ2-1	TRBD1	TGTGCCAGCAGCTTAGAACAGGGGATTCGGGACAATGAGCAGTTCTTC	CASSLEQGIRDNEQFF
TRBV5-1	-	TRBJ2-6	-	TGCGCCAGCAGCCTCCCCCGCTCTGGGGCCAACGTCCTGACTTTC	CASSLPRSGANVLTF
TRBV27	few	TRBJ2-7	TRBD2	TGTGCCAGCAGTTCCCTAAAGGGACTAGCGGGAGGGCCTCAGCAGTACTTC	CASSSLKGLAGGPQQYF
TRBV12-3/TRBV12-4	few	TRBJ2-3	TRBD2	TGTGCCAGCAGCCATCTAGCGGGAGCCGATACGCAGTATTTT	CASSHLAGADTQYF
TRBV7-2	-	TRBJ2-3	TRBD2	TGTGCCAGCAGCCAACTGCCGGGACTAGCGGCTGGGGATACGCAGTATTTT	CASSQLPGLAAGDTQYF
TRBV15	-	TRBJ2-1	-	TGTGCCACCAGCAGAAGTAGAGACAATGAGCAGTTCTTC	CATSRSRDNEQFF
TRBV4-3	-	TRBJ1-1	-	TGCGCCAGCAGCCAGTCCAACACTGAAGCTTTCTTT	CASSQSNTEAFF
TRBV7-2	few	TRBJ2-1	-	TGTGCCAGCAGCTTAGCGCAGGGTGAGCAGTTCTTC	CASSLAQGEQFF
TRBV7-3	-	TRBJ2-3	-	TGTGCCAGCAGCACCCGGGACTTCACAGATACGCAGTATTTT	CASSTRDFTDTQYF
TRBV4-3	-	TRBJ1-2	-	TGCGCCAGCAGCCAAGATATAGGCCTTTATGGCTACACCTTC	CASSQDIGLYGYTF
TRBV11-2	-	TRBJ2-5	TRBD2	TGTGCCAGCAGCCCGACTTACCTAGCGGGAGAGACCCAGTACTTC	CASSPTYLAGETQYF
TRBV29-1	few	TRBJ1-5	-	TGCAGCGTTGGTGCAGGGGAAGGTCCCCAGCATTTT	CSVGAGEGPQHF
TRBV28	-	TRBJ2-4	-	TGTGCCAGCAGTTTCGAGCCTTACTTCACCCCGGCCAAAAACATTCAGTACTTC	CASSFEPYFTPAKNIQYF
TRBV6-1	few	TRBJ2-1	TRBD1	TGTGCCAGCAGGCCTCCGGGACAGGGGTCCAATGAGCAGTTCTTC	CASRPPGQGSNEQFF
TRBV19	-	TRBJ2-2	-	TGTGCCAGTAGTATTGTGCCTACGCGAGCCGGGGAGCTGTTTTTT	CASSIVPTRAGELFF
TRBV7-2	-	TRBJ2-5	-	TGTGCCAGCAGCCCAATAACAGGGTATGGGACCCAGTACTTC	CASSPITGYGTQYF
TRBV12-3/TRBV12-4	few	TRBJ2-3	-	TGTGCCAGCAGGCCCCCAGGGGCAGATACGCAGTATTTT	CASRPPGADTQYF
TRBV6-5	many	TRBJ1-1	TRBD1	TGTGCCAGCAGTTATAGACAGGGGGTGACTGAAGCTTTCTTT	CASSYRQGVTEAFF
TRBV29-1	large	TRBJ1-1	-	TGCAGCGTTGAAGATTACACGGAGAACACTGAAGCTTTCTTT	CSVEDYTENTEAFF